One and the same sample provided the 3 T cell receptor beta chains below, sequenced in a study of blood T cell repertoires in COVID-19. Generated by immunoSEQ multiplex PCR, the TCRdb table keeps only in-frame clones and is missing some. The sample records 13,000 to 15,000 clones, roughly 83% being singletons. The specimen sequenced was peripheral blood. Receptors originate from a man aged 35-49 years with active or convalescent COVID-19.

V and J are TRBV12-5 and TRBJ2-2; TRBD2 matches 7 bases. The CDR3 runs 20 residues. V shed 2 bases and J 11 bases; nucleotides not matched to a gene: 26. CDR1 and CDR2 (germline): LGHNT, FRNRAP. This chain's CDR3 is CASGLPKGREGPFRPGELFF. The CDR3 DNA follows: TGTGCTAGTGGTTTGCCTAAGGGGAGGGAGGGACCCTTCCGTCCGGGAGAGCTGTTTTTT.

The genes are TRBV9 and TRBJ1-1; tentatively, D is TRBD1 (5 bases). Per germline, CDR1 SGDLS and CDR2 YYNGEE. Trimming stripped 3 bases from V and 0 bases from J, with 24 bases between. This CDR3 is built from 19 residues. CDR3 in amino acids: CASSDQAEGRRQLNTEAFF. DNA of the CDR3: TGTGCCAGCAGCGATCAAGCGGAGGGGAGGAGACAGTTGAACACTGAAGCTTTCTTT.

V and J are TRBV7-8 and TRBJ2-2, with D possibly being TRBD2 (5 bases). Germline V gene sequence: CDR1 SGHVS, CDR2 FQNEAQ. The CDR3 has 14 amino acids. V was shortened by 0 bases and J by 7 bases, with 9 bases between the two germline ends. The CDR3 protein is CASSLARVNGELFF. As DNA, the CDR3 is TGTGCCAGCAGCTTAGCGAGGGTAAACGGGGAGCTGTTTTTT. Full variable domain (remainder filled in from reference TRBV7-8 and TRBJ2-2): GAGVSQSPRYKVAKRGQDVALRCDPISGHVSLFWYQQALGQGPEFLTYFQNEAQLDKSGLPSDRFFAERPEGSVSTLKIQRTQQEDSAVYLCASSLARVNGELFFGEGSRLTVL.